The entry below describes one T cell receptor beta chain. This clone was counted between two and nine times. Its antigen has not been determined. Base-call qualities are not available, and no considerably larger clone is one nucleotide away. From each donor, a single peripheral blood sample of 100 to 150 mL on average was drawn into heparinised tubes. Using a panel that included CD45RO, CCR7, CD25, CD127, CD95 and CD27, naive, central memory, regulatory and stem cell-like memory CD4+ T cells were sorted on a BD FACSAria II. A purity above 95% was achieved for all sorted populations. Right away, PBMCs were isolated by Lymphoprep density gradient centrifugation and were stained directly, with no culture step. So that batch effects would be minimized, each experiment stained and sorted samples in pairs, pairing one healthy donor with one patient. Trimming removed 2 bases from V and 4 bases from J, leaving 12 bases between the germline ends. Measured from the cysteine to the phenylalanine, the CDR3 is 14 residues long. Only the CDR3 region is kept as DNA, spanning 42 bases read in frame from base 1. As encoded in the germline V gene, CDR1 is SGHRS while CDR2 is YFSETQ.

All of the isolated RNA was reverse transcribed with the High Capacity cDNA Reverse Transcription Kit, so expressed TCRB transcripts were sequenced. Deep immunoSEQ sequencing was applied to naive, central memory and regulatory T cell samples, giving an average of roughly 3.3 million total reads per sample. Sorted cells were lysed in RLT buffer, and RNA was extracted using DNase-treated RNeasy Micro or Mini kits according to cell number. To prevent cross-contamination, each cell subset was processed individually, whereas patient and healthy donor samples were processed jointly. The immunoSEQ multiplex PCR was used to amplify TCRB sequences from cDNA, yielding 87-bp fragments that span the CDR3 region. Sequencing of the amplicons was done on the Illumina HiSeq platform. The authors' analysis ran thus. Synthetic template baselines were used to correct PCR bias computationally, reads within Hamming distance 2 were collapsed together, and singletons that could not be merged were discarded. Reads were aligned against IMGT to assign V, D and J genes, CDR3 length and insertions or deletions at six rearrangement sites. Within each subset, clonotype counts were normalized to the number of sorted cells before true diversity and Gini coefficients were calculated with the tcR R package. Repertoire sharing was quantified using the overlap coefficient calculated on TCRB nucleotide sequences. As a proxy for the pre-selection repertoire, out-of-frame TCRB sequences from naive cells were analyzed. TCRdb's version of the immuneACCESS table is confined to in-frame rearrangements and falls short of the full clone set. An unresolved V gene accounts for under half of the shortfall where checked; the remainder is of unknown origin. For V, J and clone size, that table is used; D and trimming come from the DNA. In this sample the table shows roughly 310,000 clones, 11% of which occur a single time. The ten largest clones take up 0.015% of the sample.

These data come from a study of beta chain features in type 1 diabetes (dated by TCRdb to 2016 to 2019). Describing the broader study: Mean age, gender distribution, total cell number and subset yield did not differ between patients and healthy donors. A total of approximately 100,000,000 sorted cells were examined across all samples, and the number of cells per subset was strongly correlated with RNA yield. The study compared the TCRB repertoires of sorted circulating CD4+ T cell subsets in recently diagnosed type 1 diabetes patients with those in matched healthy donors. Naive and central memory subsets were obtained from all 28 donors, but regulatory and stem cell-like memory subsets were isolated from only 8 patients and roughly eight healthy donors. General conclusions and limits of the study: Because the HLA sub-analyses included only small numbers of individuals, any influence of HLA type on TCRB rearrangement was left unresolved. Because cDNA was sequenced instead of genomic DNA, highly expressing activated cells could be over-represented, though the groups showed no difference in activation or CD3 levels. Patients with type 1 diabetes made fewer insertions and deleted more nucleotides at VDJ recombination sites, implying thymic rearrangement abnormalities. Type 1 diabetes patients showed a moderate but significant shortening of TCRB CDR3 length in all four CD4+ subsets. PCR may preferentially amplify shorter templates, but because patient and control samples were amplified and corrected together, any resulting skew would affect both groups equally. Naive, central memory and regulatory TCRB repertoires appeared to be more alike among patients than among healthy donors.

The specimen was naive CD4+ T cells from blood. According to the study, the label for this sample's cell subset or site signals: true naive CD4+ T cells. The chain is encoded by TRBV5-1 joined to TRBJ1-1; the D gene cannot be resolved reliably. The receptor was derived from a woman aged 25 to 39 in good health. The CDR3: CASSFSTGLTEAFF. The DNA sequence is given as TGCGCCAGCAGCTTTTCAACGGGTCTCACTGAAGCTTTCTTT.